Here is one T cell receptor (beta chain) with its context. Its matching antigen is unknown. The V gene lost 6 bases and the J gene lost 4 bases, with 6 bases spanning the gap. The CDR3 length is 10 residues. Germline CDR1 is GTSNPN and CDR2 is SVGIG (reference sequence). The record originates from a study of identical twins. Study results and caveats: Possibly, invariant MAIT and iNKT cells partly confounded zero-insertion analyses. Insertions were fewer in abundant cord blood beta clonotypes, whereas memory repertoires showed none of this pattern.

MiXCR, applied by TCRdb to the 5' RACE reads, yields one record per CDR3 protein. The table includes hundreds of thousands of distinct CDR3 sequences, roughly 6% detected once. Source material: naive T cells sorted from blood. The V and J genes are TRBV30 and TRBJ2-5, with D possibly matching TRBD1 (6 bases). The receptor comes from a man aged 18 to 30 in good health. CDR3: CACRGETQYF. In nucleotides, the CDR3 is TGTGCCTGCAGGGGAGAGACCCAGTACTTC.